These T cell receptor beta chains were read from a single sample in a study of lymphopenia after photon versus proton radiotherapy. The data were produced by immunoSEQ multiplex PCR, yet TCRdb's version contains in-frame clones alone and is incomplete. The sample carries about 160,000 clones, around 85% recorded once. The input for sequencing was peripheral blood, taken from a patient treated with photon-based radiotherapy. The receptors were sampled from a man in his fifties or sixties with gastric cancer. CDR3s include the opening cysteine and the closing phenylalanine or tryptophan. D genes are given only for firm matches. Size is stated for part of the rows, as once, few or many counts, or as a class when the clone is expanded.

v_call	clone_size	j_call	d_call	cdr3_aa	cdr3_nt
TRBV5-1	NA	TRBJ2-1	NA	CASSLWLGNEQFF	TGCGCCAGCAGCTTGTGGCTGGGGAACGAGCAGTTCTTC
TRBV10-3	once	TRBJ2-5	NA	CAIGGRIQETQYF	TGTGCCATCGGGGGGAGGATACAAGAGACCCAGTACTTC
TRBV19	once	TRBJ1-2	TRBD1	CASSTGQGDYGYTF	TGTGCCAGTAGTACCGGACAGGGAGACTATGGCTACACCTTC
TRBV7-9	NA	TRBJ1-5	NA	CASSLSKDQPQHF	TGTGCCAGCAGCTTATCCAAGGATCAGCCCCAGCATTTT
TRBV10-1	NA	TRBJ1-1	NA	CASSEPNWDNMNTEAFF	TGCGCCAGCAGTGAGCCCAACTGGGACAACATGAACACTGAAGCTTTCTTT
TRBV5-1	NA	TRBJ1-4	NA	CASSPIGTRATNEKLFF	TGCGCCAGCAGCCCAATAGGGACGCGTGCAACTAATGAAAAACTGTTTTTT
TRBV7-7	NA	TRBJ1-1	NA	CASSQQVNTEAFF	TGTGCCAGCAGCCAACAGGTGAACACTGAAGCTTTCTTT
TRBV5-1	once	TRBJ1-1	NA	CASSSTTVNTEAFF	TGCGCCAGCAGCTCGACGACAGTGAACACTGAAGCTTTCTTT
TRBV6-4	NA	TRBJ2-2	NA	CASSVRGLVAGNTGELFF	TGTGCCAGCAGTGTCCGGGGGCTAGTAGCGGGTAACACCGGGGAGCTGTTTTTT
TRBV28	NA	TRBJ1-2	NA	CASSLSNYGYTF	TGTGCCAGCAGTTTATCTAACTATGGCTACACCTTC
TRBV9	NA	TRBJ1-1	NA	CASSVGHLAEAFF	TGTGCCAGCAGCGTAGGGCACCTTGCTGAAGCTTTCTTT
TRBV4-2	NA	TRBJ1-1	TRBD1	CASSQASGTGGTEAFF	TGTGCCAGCAGCCAGGCCTCCGGGACAGGGGGTACTGAAGCTTTCTTT
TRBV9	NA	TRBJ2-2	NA	CASSPFWTGNTGELFF	TGTGCCAGCAGCCCCTTCTGGACGGGGAACACCGGGGAGCTGTTTTTT
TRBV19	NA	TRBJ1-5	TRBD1	CASSIEGQSNQPQHF	TGTGCCAGTAGTATAGAGGGACAGAGCAATCAGCCCCAGCATTTT
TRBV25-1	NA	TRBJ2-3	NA	CASSEANTQYF	TGTGCCAGCAGTGAAGCGAATACGCAGTATTTT
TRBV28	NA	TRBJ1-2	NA	CASTLGGHRNYGYTF	TGTGCCAGCACCCTGGGAGGTCATCGCAACTATGGCTACACCTTC
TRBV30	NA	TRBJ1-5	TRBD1	CAWSRTGQGTNQPQHF	TGTGCCTGGAGTAGAACGGGACAGGGGACTAATCAGCCCCAGCATTTT
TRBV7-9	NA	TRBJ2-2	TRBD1	CASSSPTGGVGELFF	TGTGCCAGCAGCTCCCCGACAGGGGGCGTGGGGGAGCTGTTTTTT
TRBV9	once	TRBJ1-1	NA	CASSPRRGETEAFF	TGTGCCAGCAGCCCCCGTCGGGGGGAGACTGAAGCTTTCTTT
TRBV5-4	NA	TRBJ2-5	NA	CASSRAAEQETQYF	TGTGCCAGCAGCCGGGCGGCAGAGCAAGAGACCCAGTACTTC
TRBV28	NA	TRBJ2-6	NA	CASNAGNVLTF	TGTGCCAGCAATGCGGGCAACGTCCTGACTTTC
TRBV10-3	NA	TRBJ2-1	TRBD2	CATGLAAHNEQFF	TGTGCCACCGGACTAGCCGCGCACAATGAGCAGTTCTTC
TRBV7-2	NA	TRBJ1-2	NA	CASSPRAQPVNYGYTF	TGTGCCAGCAGCCCCCGGGCCCAACCCGTTAACTATGGCTACACCTTC
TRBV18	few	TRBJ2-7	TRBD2	CASSQGLEYYEQYF	TGTGCCAGCTCACAGGGACTAGAATACTACGAGCAGTACTTC
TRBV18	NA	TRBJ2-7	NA	CASSPGKYEQYF	TGTGCCAGCTCACCAGGGAAGTACGAGCAGTACTTC
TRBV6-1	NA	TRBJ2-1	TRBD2	CASSPAGVREQFF	TGTGCCAGCAGTCCAGCGGGAGTCCGGGAGCAGTTCTTC
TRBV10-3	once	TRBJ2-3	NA	CAIAEGLWSDTQYF	TGTGCCATCGCTGAAGGACTATGGTCAGATACGCAGTATTTT
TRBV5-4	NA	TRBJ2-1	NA	CASSLGGAGEQFF	TGTGCCAGCAGCCTTGGGGGGGCGGGAGAGCAGTTCTTC
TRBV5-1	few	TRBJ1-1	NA	CASSWEGKAQAFF	TGCGCCAGCAGCTGGGAGGGGAAAGCGCAAGCTTTCTTT
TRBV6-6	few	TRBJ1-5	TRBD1	CASSLEGARGNQPQHF	TGTGCCAGCAGTCTCGAGGGGGCGCGGGGCAATCAGCCCCAGCATTTT
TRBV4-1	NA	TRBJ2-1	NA	CASTQRGDYSLSYNEQFF	TGCGCCAGCACCCAAAGGGGCGACTATTCGCTGTCCTACAATGAGCAGTTCTTC
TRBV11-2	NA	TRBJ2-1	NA	CASSLAYYNEQFF	TGTGCCAGCAGCTTAGCCTACTACAATGAGCAGTTCTTC
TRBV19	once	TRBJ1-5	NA	CASSHRGNQPQHF	TGTGCCAGTAGCCACAGGGGCAATCAGCCCCAGCATTTT
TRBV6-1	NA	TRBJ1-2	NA	CASSDLAYGYTF	TGTGCCAGCAGTGACCTGGCCTATGGCTACACCTTC
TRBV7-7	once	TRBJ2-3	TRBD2	CASSAWTSGSIDTQYF	TGTGCCAGCAGCGCCTGGACTAGCGGGAGTATCGATACGCAGTATTTT
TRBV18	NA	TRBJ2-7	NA	CASSPQQGYEQYF	TGTGCCAGCTCACCTCAGCAGGGATACGAGCAGTACTTC
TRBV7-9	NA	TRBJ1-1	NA	CASSLHGGNTEAFF	TGTGCCAGCAGCTTACATGGTGGGAACACTGAAGCTTTCTTT
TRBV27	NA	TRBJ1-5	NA	CASSPRRTPQHF	TGTGCCAGCAGTCCAAGGCGTACGCCCCAGCATTTT
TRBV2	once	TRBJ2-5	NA	CASSETRRETQYF	TGTGCCAGCAGTGAGACTAGGAGGGAGACCCAGTACTTC
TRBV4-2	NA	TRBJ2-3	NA	CASSQVRGVTDTQYF	TGTGCCAGCAGCCAAGTTAGGGGGGTCACAGATACGCAGTATTTT
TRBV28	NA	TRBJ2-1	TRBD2	CASSRPGLAGGNAYNEQFF	TGTGCCAGCAGCCGGCCGGGACTAGCGGGTGGGAACGCCTACAATGAGCAGTTCTTC
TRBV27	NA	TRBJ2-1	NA	CASKGPLWWERNEQFF	TGTGCCAGCAAGGGTCCGCTCTGGTGGGAACGGAATGAGCAGTTCTTC
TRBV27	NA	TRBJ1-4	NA	CASSLSPWGNEKLFF	TGTGCCAGCAGTTTATCCCCGTGGGGGAATGAAAAACTGTTTTTT
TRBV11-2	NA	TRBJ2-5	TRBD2	CASSLGGLAGIGTRETQYF	TGTGCCAGCAGCTTAGGGGGACTAGCGGGAATTGGTACCAGGGAGACCCAGTACTTC
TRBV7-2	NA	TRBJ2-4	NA	CASSLVQRINIQYF	TGTGCCAGCAGCTTAGTGCAGCGGATAAACATTCAGTACTTC
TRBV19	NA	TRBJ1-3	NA	CASSSLVAGSGNTIYF	TGTGCCAGTAGTTCTTTGGTGGCAGGCTCTGGAAACACCATATATTTT
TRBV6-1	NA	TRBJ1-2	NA	CASSEELHGGYTF	TGTGCCAGCAGTGAAGAGCTACATGGGGGCTACACCTTC
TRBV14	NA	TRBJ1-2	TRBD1	CASSSYRGPLGGYTF	TGTGCCAGCAGCTCTTACAGGGGCCCCCTGGGAGGCTACACCTTC
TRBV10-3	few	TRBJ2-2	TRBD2	CAITPGLAGATDTGELFF	TGTGCCATCACCCCGGGACTAGCGGGAGCAACGGACACCGGGGAGCTGTTTTTT
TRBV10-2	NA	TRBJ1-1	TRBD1	CASTDRAFEAFF	TGCGCCAGCACCGACAGGGCCTTTGAAGCTTTCTTT
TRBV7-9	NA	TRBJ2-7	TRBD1	CASSRDRGWEQYF	TGTGCCAGCAGCCGGGACAGGGGGTGGGAGCAGTACTTC
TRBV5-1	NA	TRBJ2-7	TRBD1	CASSLGTGVSYEQYF	TGCGCCAGCAGCTTGGGGACAGGAGTCTCCTACGAGCAGTACTTC
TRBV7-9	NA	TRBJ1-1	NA	CASSLARVNTEAFF	TGTGCCAGCAGCTTAGCCAGGGTGAACACTGAAGCTTTCTTT
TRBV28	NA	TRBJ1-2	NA	CASSLGGYGYTF	TGTGCCAGCAGTTTAGGTGGCTATGGCTACACCTTC